This T cell receptor beta chain is from a study of tumor-infiltrating lymphocytes in primary liver carcinoma. Co-extracting RNA and DNA was done with roughly 17-32 mg of unsorted bulk tissue as input. The CDR3 spans 17 residues. Germline CDR1 and CDR2: SGHAT and FQDESV (reference sequence). With V trimmed by 3 bases and J by 6 bases, 14 bases remained unmatched. Using a constant-region primer together with ProtoScript II reverse transcriptase, TCR beta cDNA was made from around 500 ng of total RNA. Three-round nested multiplex PCR performed with slightly modified ARM-PCR produced the TCR beta libraries. Both of the initial two PCR rounds ran for about 11 cycles and employed TRBV1-TRBV30 forward primers alongside a C-beta reverse primer. TCRdb ran MiXCR on the multiplex PCR reads and lists one entry per CDR3 protein. The sample yields roughly 100,000 distinct CDR3 sequences, approximately 78% seen once.

Sequenced material: liver tumor tissue from sampling region 3. Subset denoted: tumor region T3, left-lateral pole. The V call is TRBV11-1, the J call TRBJ2-4, with 7 bases that match TRBD2. This sequence was found in a man in his forties with primary liver carcinoma and hepatitis B virus infection. Written as DNA, the CDR3 is TGTGCCAGCAGCTTCCCCTGGACCAGCGGGACCAGAAACATTCAGTACTTC. The encoded protein is CASSFPWTSGTRNIQYF.